This T cell receptor beta chain was sequenced in a study of vaccination effects on CD4 cells after COVID-19. About the study: Vaccination of participants consisted of two doses of either the BNT162b2 or mRNA-1273 vaccine. A couple of convalescent patients each provided a sample, at 16 days and at one week before vaccination.

Germline assignment: CDR1 SNHLY and CDR2 FYNNEI. Germline trimming cut 4 bases from V and 8 bases from J; bases unmatched to any gene: 2. The CDR3 covers 14 residues. After expansion with viral peptide pools in the ViraFEST assay, antigen-specific CD4+ T cells were sequenced. With roughly 9 days of culture completed, CD4+ T cells were isolated. A positive SARS-CoV-2 PCR test fell between March and December 2020. Two million PBMC per well were cultured with around 10 IU/ml IL-2 and around 9.4 ug/ml peptides. Half-medium changes using IL-2 medium occurred on days 3 and 7. Here immunoSEQ multiplex PCR was the method, and the copy in TCRdb shows in-frame clones only, minus some. The sample holds about 37,000 clones; roughly 66% are singletons and the top ten take roughly 33%. This clone was seen a few times. No antigen is known for it.

The specimen comprised CD4+ T cells from PBMCs cultured with a peptide pool, sampled before COVID-19 vaccination. This TCR derives from a human donor who had a prior SARS-CoV-2 infection. The chain recombines TRBV2 with TRBJ1-6; 10 bases are shared with TRBD1. CDR3 DNA: TGTGCCAGCAGTGGGGGGACAGGGGATTCACCCCTCCACTTT. This translates into CASSGGTGDSPLHF.